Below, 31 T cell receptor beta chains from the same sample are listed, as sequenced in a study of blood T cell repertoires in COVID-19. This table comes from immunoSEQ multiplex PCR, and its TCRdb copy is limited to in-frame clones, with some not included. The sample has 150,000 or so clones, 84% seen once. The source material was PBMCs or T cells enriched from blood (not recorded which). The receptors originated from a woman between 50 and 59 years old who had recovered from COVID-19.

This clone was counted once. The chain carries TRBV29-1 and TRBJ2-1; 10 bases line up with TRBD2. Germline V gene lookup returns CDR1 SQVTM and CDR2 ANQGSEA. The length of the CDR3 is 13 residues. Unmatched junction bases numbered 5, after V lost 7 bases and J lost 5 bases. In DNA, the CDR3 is TGCAGCGCTCCGGGACTAGCGAACAATGAGCAGTTCTTC. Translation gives CSAPGLANNEQFF.

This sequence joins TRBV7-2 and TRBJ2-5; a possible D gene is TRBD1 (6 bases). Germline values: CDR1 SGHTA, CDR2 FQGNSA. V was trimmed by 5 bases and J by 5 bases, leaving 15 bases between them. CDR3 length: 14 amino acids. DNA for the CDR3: TGTGCCAGCAGCCATTGGGGCAGGGGTGAGACCCAGTACTTC. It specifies CASSHWGRGETQYF.

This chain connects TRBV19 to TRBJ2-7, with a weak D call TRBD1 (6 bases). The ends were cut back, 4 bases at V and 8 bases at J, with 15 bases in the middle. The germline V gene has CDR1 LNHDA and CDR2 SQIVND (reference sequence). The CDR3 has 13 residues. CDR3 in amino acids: CASSTPDRRKQYF. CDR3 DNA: TGTGCCAGTAGTACCCCCGACAGGAGGAAGCAGTACTTC.

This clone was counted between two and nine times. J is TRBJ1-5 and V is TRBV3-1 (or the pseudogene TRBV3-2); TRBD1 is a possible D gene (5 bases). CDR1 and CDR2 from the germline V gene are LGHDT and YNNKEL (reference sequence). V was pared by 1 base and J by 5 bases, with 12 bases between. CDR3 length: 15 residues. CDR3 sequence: CASSQGGVKDQPQHF. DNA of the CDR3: TGTGCCAGCAGCCAAGGGGGGGTTAAGGATCAGCCCCAGCATTTT.

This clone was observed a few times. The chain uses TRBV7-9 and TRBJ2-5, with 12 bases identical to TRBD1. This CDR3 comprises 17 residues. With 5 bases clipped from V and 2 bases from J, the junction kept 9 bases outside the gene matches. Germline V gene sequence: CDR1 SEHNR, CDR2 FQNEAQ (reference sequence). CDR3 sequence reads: CASSAGTGGRMQETQYF. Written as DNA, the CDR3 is TGTGCCAGCAGCGCCGGGACAGGGGGCCGGATGCAAGAGACCCAGTACTTC.

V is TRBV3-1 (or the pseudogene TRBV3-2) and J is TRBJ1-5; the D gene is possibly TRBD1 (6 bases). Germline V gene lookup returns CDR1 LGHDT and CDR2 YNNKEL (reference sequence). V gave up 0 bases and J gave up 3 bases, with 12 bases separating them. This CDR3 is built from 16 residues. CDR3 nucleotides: TGTGCCAGCAGCCAAGATCAGGGGTTTGTCAATCAGCCCCAGCATTTT. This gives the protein CASSQDQGFVNQPQHF.

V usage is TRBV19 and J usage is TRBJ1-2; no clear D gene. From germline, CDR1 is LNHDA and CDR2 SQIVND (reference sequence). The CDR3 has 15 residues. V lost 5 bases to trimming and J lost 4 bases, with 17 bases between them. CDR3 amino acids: CASSSPRAPIYGYTF. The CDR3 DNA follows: TGTGCCAGTAGTTCGCCCCGTGCGCCGATCTATGGCTACACCTTC.

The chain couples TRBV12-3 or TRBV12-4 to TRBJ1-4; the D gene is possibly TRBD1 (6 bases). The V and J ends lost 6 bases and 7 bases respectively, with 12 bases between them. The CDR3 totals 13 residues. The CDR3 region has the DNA TGTGCCAGCAGGATGAGGGGGACTGAAAAACTGTTTTTT. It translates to CASRMRGTEKLFF.

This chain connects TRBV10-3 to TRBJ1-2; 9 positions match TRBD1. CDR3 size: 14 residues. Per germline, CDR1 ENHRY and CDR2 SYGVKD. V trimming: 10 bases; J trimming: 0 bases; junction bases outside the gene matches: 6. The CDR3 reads CATTGGLANYGYTF. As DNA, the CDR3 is TGTGCCACTACAGGGGGCCTAGCTAACTATGGCTACACCTTC.

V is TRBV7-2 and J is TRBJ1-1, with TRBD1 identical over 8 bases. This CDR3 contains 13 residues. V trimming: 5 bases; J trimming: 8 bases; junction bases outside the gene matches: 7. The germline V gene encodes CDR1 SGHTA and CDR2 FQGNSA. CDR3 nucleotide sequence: TGTGCCAGCAGCCCGCCGACAGGGGCAGAAGCTTTCTTT. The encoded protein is CASSPPTGAEAFF.

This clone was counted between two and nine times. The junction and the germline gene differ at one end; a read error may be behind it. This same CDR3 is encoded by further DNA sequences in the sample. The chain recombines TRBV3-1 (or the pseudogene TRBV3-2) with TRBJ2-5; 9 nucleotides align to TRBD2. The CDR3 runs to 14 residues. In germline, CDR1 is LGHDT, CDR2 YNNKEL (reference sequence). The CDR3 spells CATSHGRGGETQYF. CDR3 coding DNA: TGTGCCACCAGCCACGGGCGGGGGGGGGAGACCCAGTACTTC.

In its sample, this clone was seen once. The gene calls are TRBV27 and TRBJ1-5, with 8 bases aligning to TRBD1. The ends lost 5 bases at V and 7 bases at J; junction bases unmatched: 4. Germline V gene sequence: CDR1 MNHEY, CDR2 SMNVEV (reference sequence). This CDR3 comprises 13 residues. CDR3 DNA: TGTGCCAGCAGTAGACAGGGGTGGCAGCCCCAGCATTTT. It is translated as CASSRQGWQPQHF.

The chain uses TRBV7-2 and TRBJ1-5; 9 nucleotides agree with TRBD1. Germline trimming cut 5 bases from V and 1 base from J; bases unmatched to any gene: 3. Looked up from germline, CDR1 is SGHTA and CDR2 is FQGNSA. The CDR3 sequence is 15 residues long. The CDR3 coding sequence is TGTGCCAGCAGCGCTGACAGGGGGAGCAATCAGCCCCAGCATTTT. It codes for CASSADRGSNQPQHF.

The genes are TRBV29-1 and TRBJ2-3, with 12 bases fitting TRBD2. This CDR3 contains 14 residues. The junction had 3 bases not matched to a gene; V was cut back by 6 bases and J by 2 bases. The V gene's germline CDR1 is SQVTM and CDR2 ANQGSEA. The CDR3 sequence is CSVTSGSLTDTQYF. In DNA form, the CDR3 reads TGCAGCGTGACTAGCGGGAGTCTCACAGATACGCAGTATTTT.

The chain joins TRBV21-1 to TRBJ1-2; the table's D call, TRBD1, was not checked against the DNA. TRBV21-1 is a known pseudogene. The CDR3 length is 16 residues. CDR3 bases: TGTGCCCGACCATTTCACGACAGGGAACGTGACTATGGCTACACCTTC. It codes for CARPFHDRERDYGYTF.

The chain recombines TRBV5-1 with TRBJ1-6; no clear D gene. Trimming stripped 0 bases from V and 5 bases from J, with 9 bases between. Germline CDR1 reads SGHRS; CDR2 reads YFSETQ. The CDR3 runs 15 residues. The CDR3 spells CASSLGALNNSPLHF. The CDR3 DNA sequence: TGCGCCAGCAGCTTGGGGGCCCTTAATAATTCACCCCTCCACTTT.

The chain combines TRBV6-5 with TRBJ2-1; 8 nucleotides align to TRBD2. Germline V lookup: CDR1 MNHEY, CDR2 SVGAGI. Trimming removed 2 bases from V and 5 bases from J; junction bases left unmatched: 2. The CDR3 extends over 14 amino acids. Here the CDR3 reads CASSYQAGDNEQFF. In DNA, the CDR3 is TGTGCCAGCAGTTACCAAGCGGGAGACAATGAGCAGTTCTTC.

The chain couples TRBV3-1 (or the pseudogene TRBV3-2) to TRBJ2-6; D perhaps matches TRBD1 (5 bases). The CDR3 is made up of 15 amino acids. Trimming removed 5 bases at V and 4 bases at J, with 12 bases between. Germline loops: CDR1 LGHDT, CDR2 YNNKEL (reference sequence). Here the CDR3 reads CASSIQVAGANVLTF. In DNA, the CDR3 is TGTGCCAGCAGCATACAGGTAGCAGGGGCCAACGTCCTGACTTTC.

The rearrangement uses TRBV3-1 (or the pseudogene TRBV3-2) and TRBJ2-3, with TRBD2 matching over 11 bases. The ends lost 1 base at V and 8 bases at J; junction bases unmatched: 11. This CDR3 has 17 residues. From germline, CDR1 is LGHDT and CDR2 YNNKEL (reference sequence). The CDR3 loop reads CASSQVSGGASVGTQYF. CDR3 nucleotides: TGTGCCAGCAGCCAAGTTAGCGGGGGGGCATCGGTCGGTACGCAGTATTTT.

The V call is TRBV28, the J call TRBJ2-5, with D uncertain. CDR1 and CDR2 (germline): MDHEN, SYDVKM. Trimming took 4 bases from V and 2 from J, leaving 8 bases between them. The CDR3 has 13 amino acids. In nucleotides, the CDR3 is TGTGCCAGCAGTTCCCAGTTTCAAGAGACCCAGTACTTC. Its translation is CASSSQFQETQYF.

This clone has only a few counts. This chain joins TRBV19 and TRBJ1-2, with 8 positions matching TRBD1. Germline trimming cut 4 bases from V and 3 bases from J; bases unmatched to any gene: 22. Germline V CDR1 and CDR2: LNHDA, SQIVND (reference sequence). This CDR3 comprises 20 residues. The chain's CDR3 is CASSTKYPYPRDRRYYGYTF. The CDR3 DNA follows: TGTGCCAGTAGTACAAAATACCCCTACCCCCGGGACAGGAGGTACTATGGCTACACCTTC.

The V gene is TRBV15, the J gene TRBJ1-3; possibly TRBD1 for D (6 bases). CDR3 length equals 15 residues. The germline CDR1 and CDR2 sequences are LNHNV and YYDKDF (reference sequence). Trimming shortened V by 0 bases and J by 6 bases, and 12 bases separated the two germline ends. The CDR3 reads CATSRDQGYLNTIYF. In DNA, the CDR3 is TGTGCCACCAGCAGAGATCAGGGGTATTTAAACACCATATATTTT.

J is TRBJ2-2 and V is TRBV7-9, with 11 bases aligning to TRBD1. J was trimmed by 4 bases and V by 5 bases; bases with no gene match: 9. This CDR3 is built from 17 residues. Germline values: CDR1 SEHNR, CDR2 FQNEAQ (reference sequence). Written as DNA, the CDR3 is TGTGCCAGCAGCCGCGTCTCCGGGACAGGGGGCACCGGGGAGCTGTTTTTT. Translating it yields CASSRVSGTGGTGELFF.

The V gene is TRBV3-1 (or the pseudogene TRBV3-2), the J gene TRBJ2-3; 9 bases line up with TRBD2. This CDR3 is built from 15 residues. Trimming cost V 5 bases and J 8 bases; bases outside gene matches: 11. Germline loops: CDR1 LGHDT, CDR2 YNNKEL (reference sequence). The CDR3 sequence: CASSISGGLAGTQYF. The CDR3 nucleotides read TGTGCCAGCAGCATTAGCGGGGGTCTAGCAGGTACGCAGTATTTT.

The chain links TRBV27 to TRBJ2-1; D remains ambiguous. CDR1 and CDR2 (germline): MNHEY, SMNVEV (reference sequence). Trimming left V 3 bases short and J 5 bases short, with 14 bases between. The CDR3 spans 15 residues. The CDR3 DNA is TGTGCCAGCAGTTTCTACCCCCCTGATCACAATGAGCAGTTCTTC. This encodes CASSFYPPDHNEQFF.

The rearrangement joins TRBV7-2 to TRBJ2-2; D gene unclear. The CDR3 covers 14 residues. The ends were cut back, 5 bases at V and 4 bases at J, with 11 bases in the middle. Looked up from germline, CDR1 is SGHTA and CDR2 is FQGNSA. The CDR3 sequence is CASSDWLPTGELFF. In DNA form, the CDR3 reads TGTGCCAGCAGCGATTGGCTTCCCACCGGGGAGCTGTTTTTT. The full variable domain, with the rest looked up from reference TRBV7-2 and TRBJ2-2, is GAGVSQSPSNKVTEKGKDVELRCDPISGHTALYWYRQSLGQGLEFLIYFQGNSAPDKSGLPSDRFSAERTGGSVSTLTIQRTQQEDSAVYLCASSDWLPTGELFFGEGSRLTVL.

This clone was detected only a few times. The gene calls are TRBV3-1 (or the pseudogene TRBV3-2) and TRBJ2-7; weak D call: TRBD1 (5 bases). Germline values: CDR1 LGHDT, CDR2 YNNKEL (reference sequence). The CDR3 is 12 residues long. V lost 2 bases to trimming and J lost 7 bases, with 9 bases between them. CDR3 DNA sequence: TGTGCCAGCAGCCAACAGGGTCGGGAGCAGTACTTC. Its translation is CASSQQGREQYF.

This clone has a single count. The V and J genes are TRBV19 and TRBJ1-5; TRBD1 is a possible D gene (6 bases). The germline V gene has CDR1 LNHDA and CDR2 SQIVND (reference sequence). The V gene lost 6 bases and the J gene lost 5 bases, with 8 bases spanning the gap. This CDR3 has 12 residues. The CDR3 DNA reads TGTGCCAGTAGGAGACAGGATCAGCCCCAGCATTTT. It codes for CASRRQDQPQHF.

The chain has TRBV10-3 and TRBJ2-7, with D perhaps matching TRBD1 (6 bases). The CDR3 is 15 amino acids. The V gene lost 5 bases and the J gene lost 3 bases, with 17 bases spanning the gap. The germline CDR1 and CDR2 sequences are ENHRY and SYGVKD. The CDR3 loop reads CAISLQGTGLYEQYF. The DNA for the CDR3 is TGTGCCATCAGTTTACAGGGTACTGGCCTCTACGAGCAGTACTTC.

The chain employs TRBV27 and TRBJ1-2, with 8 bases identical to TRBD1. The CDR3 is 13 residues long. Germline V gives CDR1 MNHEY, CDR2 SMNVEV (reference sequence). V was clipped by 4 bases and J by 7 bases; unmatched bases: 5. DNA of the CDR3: TGTGCCAGCAGTTATCCAGGGGGCTTTGGCTACACCTTC. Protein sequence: CASSYPGGFGYTF.

CDR3 nucleotides: TGTGCCAGCAGTCTACCGGGACAGGGAGGTAACGAGCAGTACTTC. Its protein product is CASSLPGQGGNEQYF. The chain links TRBV28 to TRBJ2-7, with 9 bases identical to TRBD1. The V segment lost 5 bases and the J segment 5 bases; nucleotides outside the gene matches: 10. This CDR3 has 15 amino acids. CDR1 is MDHEN and CDR2 is SYDVKM in the germline V gene.